The T cell receptor beta chain under discussion was sequenced for a study of cytomegalovirus exposure and HLA in healthy donors. Study-wide results and caveats: Sequencing likely caused a cluster of highly shared sequence variants.

The PCR ran on 60 Vbeta and 13 Jbeta primers. Sequencing was performed with immunoSEQ multiplex PCR; in TCRdb, only in-frame clones are kept and a portion is missing. The sample includes some 38,000 clones, over 60% seen only once; the top ten take roughly 3.9%. Concerning this clone: No antigen is known for it.

The CDR3 is made up of 14 amino acids. V lost 5 bases, J lost 8 bases, and 15 bases lay in between. Germline CDR1 and CDR2: MNHEY and SVGAGI. The source of this sequence is a man aged 40-49 years in good health and CMV-seronegative. The genes are TRBV6-5 and TRBJ1-4; maybe TRBD1 (6 bases). The specimen sequenced was PBMCs. DNA of the CDR3: TGTGCCAGCAGTCAATCTTGGACAGCCGAAAAACTGTTTTTT. Protein product: CASSQSWTAEKLFF.